This TCR beta chain derives from a study of shared clonotypes between healthy human individuals. Study-wide findings and caveats: Even with large depth, rarefaction showed that sorted-subset sequencing was incomplete.

CDR3 size: 15 residues. V was clipped by 3 bases and J by 6 bases; unmatched bases: 6. The germline V gene has CDR1 MDHEN and CDR2 SYDVKM. With respect to this clone: The target antigen is unknown.

Samples underwent the assay at deep level. The table came from immunoSEQ multiplex PCR; TCRdb's copy has only in-frame clones and leaves some out. Of 950,000 to 1,200,000 clones in the sample, 60% to 80% were seen once. Splitting the CD4+ cells yielded a CD45RA+ naive subset and a CD45RA-negative memory subset. The source material was memory CD4+ T cells from PBMCs. The subset denotes: CD45RA-negative fraction. The chain combines TRBV28 with TRBJ2-2; 8 positions match TRBD1. This clonotype was sampled from a man aged 18 to 29 in good health. Some clones in this sample may be carry-over from other donors' samples. The CDR3 nucleotides are TGTGCCAGCAGTTTCGGGACAGGTCTCCCCGGGGAGCTGTTTTTT. It codes for CASSFGTGLPGELFF.